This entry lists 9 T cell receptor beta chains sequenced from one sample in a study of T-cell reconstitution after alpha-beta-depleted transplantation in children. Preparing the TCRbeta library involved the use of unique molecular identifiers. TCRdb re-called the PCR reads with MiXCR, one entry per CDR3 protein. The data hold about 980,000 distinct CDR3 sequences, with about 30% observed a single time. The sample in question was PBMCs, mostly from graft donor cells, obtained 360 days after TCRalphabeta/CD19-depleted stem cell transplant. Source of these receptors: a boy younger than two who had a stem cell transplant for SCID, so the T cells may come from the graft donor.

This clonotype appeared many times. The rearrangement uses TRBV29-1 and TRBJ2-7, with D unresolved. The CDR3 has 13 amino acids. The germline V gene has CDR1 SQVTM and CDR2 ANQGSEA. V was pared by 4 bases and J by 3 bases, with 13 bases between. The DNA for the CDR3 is TGCAGCGTTGGAGGCCACGTTGGCTACGAGCAGTACTTC. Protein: CSVGGHVGYEQYF.

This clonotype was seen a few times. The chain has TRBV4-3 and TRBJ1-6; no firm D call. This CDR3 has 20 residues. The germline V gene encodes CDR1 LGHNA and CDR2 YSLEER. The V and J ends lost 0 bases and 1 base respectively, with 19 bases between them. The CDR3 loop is CASSQDPTRHRFSYNSPLHF. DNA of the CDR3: TGCGCCAGCAGCCAAGATCCCACGAGACACCGTTTTTCCTATAATTCACCCCTCCACTTT.

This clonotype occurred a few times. The CDR3 nucleotides are TGTGCCATCAGTGAAAACCTAGGACAGGGAACTTCCAATCAGCCCCAGCATTTT. Its translation is CAISENLGQGTSNQPQHF. The chain uses TRBV10-3 and TRBJ1-5; 8 bases match TRBD1. V trimming: 3 bases; J trimming: 3 bases; junction bases outside the gene matches: 13. There are 18 residues in the CDR3. Germline values: CDR1 ENHRY, CDR2 SYGVKD.

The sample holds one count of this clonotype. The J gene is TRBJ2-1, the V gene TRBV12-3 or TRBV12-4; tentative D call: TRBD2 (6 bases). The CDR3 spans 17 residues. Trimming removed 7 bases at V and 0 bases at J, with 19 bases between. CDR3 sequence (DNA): TGTGCCAGCACCACCGGGTGGGGGGTCCTCTCCTACAATGAGCAGTTCTTC. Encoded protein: CASTTGWGVLSYNEQFF.

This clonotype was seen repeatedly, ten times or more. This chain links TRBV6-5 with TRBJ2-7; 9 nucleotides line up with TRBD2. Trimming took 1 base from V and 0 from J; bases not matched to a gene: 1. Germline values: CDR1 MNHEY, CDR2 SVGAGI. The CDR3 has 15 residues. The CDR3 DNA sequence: TGTGCCAGCAGTTACTTAGCGGGGGCCTCCTACGAGCAGTACTTC. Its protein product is CASSYLAGASYEQYF.

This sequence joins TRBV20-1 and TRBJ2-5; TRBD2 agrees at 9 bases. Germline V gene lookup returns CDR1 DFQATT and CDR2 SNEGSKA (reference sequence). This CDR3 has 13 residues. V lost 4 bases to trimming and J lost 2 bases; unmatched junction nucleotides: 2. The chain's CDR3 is CSATAGGQETQYF. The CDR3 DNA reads TGCAGTGCTACAGCGGGGGGACAAGAGACCCAGTACTTC.

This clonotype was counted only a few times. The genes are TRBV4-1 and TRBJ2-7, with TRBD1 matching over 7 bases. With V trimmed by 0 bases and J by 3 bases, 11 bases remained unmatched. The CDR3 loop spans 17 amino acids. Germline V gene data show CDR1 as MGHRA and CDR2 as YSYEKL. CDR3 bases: TGCGCCAGCAGCCAAGATCCTACCGGACAGGCCAACTACGAGCAGTACTTC. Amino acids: CASSQDPTGQANYEQYF.

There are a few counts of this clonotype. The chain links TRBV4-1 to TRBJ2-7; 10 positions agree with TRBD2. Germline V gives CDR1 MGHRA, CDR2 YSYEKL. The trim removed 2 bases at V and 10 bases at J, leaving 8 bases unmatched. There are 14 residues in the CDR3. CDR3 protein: CASSQPRTSGVQYF. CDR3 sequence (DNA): TGCGCCAGCAGCCAACCCCGAACTAGCGGGGTTCAGTACTTC.

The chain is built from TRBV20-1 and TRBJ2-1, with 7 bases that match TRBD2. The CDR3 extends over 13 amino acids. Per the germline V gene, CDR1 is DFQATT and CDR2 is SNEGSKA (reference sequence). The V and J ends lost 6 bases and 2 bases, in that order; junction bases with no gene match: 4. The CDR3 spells CSATGGAYNEQFF. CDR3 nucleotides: TGCAGTGCCACGGGGGGAGCCTACAATGAGCAGTTCTTC.